The present T cell receptor beta chain was sequenced within a study of vaccination and CD4 T cells after COVID-19. Broader study findings: Researchers report that a median roughly 86% of reactive clones in convalescent patients surfaced only post-vaccination.

Remarks on this clonotype: Its target is not known.

Specified treatment: approximately nine-day PBMC culture with coronavirus spike peptide pools or control peptides (ViraFEST assay). Antigen-specific T cells were expanded with peptide pools by ViraFEST, and TCRs were then sequenced. On day 3 and again on day 7, fresh IL-2 medium was used to replace half the medium. Cultured CD4+ T-cell DNA underwent Oncomine TCR Beta short-read sequencing. TCRdb recomputed calls from the PCR reads with MiXCR, one row per CDR3 protein. The sample consists of around 19,000 distinct CDR3 sequences, approximately 54% of them appearing once. Material: CD4+ T cells from blood, cultured in vitro. This sequence originates from a human donor who had recovered from COVID-19.

The CDR3 region has the DNA TGTGCCAGTAGTACAGGGACTCGCGAGACCCAGTACTTC. It encodes CASSTGTRETQYF. The chain links TRBV19 to TRBJ2-5, with D possibly being TRBD2 (6 bases). CDR3 length equals 13 residues. From germline, CDR1 is LNHDA and CDR2 SQIVND (reference sequence). Trimming cost V 4 bases and J 5 bases, with 11 bases left between them.